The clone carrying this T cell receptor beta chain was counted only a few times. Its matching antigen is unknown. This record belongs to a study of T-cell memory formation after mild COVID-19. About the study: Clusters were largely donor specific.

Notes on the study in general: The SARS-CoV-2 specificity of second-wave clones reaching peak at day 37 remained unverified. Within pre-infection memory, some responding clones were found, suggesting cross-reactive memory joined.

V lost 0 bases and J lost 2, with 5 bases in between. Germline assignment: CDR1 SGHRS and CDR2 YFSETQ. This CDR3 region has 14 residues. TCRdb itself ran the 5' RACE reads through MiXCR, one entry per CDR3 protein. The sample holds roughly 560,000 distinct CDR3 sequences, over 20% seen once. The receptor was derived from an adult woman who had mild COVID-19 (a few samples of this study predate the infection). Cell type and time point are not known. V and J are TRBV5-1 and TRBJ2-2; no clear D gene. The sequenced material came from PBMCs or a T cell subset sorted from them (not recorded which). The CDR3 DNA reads TGCGCCAGCAGCTTGGACATTAACACCGGGGAGCTGTTTTTT. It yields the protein CASSLDINTGELFF.